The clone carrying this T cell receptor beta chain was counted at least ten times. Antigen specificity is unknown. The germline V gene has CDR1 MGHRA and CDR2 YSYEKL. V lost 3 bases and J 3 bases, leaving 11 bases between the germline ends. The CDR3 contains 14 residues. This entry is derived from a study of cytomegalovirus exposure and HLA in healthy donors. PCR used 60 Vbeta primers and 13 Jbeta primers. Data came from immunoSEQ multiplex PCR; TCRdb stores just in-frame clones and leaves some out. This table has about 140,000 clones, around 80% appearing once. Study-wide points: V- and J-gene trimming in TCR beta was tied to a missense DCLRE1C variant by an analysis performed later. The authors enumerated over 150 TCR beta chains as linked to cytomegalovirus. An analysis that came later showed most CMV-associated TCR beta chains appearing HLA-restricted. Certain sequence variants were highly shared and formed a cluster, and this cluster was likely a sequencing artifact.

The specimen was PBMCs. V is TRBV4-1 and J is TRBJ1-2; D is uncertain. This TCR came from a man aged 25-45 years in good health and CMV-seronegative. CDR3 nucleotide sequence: TGCGCCAGCAGCCAGCCCGGAACAGACTATGGCTACACCTTC. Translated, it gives CASSQPGTDYGYTF.